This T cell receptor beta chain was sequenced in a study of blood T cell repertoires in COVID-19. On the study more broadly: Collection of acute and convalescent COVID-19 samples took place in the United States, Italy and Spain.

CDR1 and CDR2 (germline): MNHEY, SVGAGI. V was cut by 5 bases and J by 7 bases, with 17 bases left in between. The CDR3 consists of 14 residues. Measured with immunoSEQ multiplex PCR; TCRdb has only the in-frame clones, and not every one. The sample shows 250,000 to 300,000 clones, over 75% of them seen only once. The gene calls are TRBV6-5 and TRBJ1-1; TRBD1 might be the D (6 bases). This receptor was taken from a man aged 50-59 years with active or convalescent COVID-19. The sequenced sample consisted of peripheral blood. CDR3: CASSPPTGPGEAFF. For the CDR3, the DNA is TGTGCCAGCAGTCCGCCGACAGGTCCCGGTGAAGCTTTCTTT.